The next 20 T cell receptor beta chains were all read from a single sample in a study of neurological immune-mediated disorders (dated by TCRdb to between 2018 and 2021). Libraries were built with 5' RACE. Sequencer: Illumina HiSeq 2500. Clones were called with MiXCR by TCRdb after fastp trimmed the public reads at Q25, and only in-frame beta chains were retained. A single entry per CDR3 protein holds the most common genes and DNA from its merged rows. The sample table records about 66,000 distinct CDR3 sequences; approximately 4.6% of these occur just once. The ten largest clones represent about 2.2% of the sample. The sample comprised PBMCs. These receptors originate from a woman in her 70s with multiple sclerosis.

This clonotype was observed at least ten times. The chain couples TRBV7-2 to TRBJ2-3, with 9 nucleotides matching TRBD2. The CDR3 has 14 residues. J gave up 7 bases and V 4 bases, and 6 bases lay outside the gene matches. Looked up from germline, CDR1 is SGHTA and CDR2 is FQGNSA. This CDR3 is CASSSGAGGNTQYF. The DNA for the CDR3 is TGTGCCAGCAGCTCGGGGGCGGGAGGGAATACGCAGTATTTT.

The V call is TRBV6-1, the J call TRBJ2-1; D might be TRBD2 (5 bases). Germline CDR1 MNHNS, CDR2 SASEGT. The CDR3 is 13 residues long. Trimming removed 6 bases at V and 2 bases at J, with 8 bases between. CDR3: CASRASTYNEQFF. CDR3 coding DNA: TGTGCCAGCAGGGCTAGCACCTACAATGAGCAGTTCTTC.

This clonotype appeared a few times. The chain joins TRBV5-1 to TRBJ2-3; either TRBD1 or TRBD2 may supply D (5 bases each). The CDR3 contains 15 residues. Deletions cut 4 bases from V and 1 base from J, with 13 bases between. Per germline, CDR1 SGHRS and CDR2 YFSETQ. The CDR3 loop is CASSVRGEGTDTQYF. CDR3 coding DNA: TGCGCCAGCAGCGTCCGGGGCGAAGGCACAGATACGCAGTATTTT.

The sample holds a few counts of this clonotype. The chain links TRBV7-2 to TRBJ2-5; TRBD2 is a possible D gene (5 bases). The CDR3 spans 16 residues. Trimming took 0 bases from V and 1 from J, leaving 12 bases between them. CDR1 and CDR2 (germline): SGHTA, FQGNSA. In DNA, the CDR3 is TGTGCCAGCAGCTTAGCGGTTAGCGTGCCCCAAGAGACCCAGTACTTC. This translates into CASSLAVSVPQETQYF.

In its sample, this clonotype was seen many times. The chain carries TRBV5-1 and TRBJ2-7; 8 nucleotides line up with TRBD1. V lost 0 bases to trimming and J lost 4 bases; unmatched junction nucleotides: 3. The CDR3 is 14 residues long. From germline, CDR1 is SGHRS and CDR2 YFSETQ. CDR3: CASSLVDREYEQYF. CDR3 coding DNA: TGCGCCAGCAGCTTGGTGGACAGGGAATACGAGCAGTACTTC. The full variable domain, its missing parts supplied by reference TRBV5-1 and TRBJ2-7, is KAGVTQTPRYLIKTRGQQVTLSCSPISGHRSVSWYQQTPGQGLQFLFEYFSETQRNKGNFPGRFSGRQFSNSRSEMNVSTLELGDSALYLCASSLVDREYEQYFGPGTRLTVT.

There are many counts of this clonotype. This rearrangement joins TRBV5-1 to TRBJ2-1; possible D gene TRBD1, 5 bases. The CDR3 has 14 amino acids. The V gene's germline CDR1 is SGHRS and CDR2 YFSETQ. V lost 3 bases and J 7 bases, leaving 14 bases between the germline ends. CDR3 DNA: TGCGCCAGCAGCTCGCGGAGTCGACAGAATGAGCAGTTCTTC. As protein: CASSSRSRQNEQFF.

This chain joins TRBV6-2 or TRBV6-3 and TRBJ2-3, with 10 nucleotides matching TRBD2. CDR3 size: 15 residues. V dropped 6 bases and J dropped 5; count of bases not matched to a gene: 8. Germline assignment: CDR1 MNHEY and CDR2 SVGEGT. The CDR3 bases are TGTGCCAGCAGCACAAGCGGGAGGGCCGGAGATACGCAGTATTTT. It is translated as CASSTSGRAGDTQYF.

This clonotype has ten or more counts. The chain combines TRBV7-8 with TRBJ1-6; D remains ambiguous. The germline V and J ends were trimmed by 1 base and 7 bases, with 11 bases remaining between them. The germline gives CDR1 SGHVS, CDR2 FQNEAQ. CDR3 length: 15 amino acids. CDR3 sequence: CASSLDPYPNSPLHF. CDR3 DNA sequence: TGTGCCAGCAGCTTAGATCCATATCCGAATTCACCCCTCCACTTT.

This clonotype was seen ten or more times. CDR3 DNA sequence: TGTGCCAGCAGCCCCCGGGACTCCATCTACAATGAGCAGTTCTTC. Protein product: CASSPRDSIYNEQFF. The chain has TRBV5-6 and TRBJ2-1; a possible D gene is TRBD2 (6 bases). The CDR3 is 15 residues long. Germline V gene lookup returns CDR1 SGHDT and CDR2 YYEEEE. Trimming removed 4 bases from V and 3 bases from J, with 14 bases in between. Drawing the rest from reference TRBV5-6 and TRBJ2-1, the complete variable domain is DAGVTQSPTHLIKTRGQQVTLRCSPKSGHDTVSWYQQALGQGPQFIFQYYEEEERQRGNFPDRFSGHQFPNYSSELNVNALLLGDSALYLCASSPRDSIYNEQFFGPGTRLTVL.

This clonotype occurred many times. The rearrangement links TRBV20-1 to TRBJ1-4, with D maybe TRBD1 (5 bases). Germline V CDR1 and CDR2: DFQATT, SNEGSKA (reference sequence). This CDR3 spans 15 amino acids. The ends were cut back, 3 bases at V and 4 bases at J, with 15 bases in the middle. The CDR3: CSARNTGRFNEKLFF. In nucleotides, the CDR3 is TGCAGTGCTAGGAACACGGGACGGTTTAATGAAAAACTGTTTTTT.

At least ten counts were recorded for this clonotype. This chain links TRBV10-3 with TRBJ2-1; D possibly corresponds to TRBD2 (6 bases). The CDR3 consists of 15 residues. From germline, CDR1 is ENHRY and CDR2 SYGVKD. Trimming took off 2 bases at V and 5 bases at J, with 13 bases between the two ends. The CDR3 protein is CAISEGQTRNNEQFF. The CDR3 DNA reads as TGTGCCATCAGTGAGGGGCAGACTAGGAACAATGAGCAGTTCTTC.

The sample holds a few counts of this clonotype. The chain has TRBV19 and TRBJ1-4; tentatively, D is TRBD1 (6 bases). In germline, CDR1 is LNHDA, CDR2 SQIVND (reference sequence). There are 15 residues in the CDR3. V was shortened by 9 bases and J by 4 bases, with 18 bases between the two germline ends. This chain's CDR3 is CASRKGGHLNEKLFF. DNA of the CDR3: TGTGCCAGCCGGAAGGGGGGTCACCTTAATGAAAAACTGTTTTTT.

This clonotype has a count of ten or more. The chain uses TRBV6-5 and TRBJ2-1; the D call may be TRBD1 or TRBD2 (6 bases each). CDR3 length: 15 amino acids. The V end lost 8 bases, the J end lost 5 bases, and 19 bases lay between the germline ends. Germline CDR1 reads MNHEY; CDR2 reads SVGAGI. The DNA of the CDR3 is TGTGCCAGCGTCCCCGTGGGGGGCCCTAACAATGAGCAGTTCTTC. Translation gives CASVPVGGPNNEQFF.

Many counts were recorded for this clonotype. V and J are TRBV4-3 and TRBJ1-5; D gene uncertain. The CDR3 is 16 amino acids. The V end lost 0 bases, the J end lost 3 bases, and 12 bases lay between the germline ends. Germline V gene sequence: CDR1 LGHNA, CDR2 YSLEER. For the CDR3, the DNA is TGCGCCAGCAGCCAAGATTGGGCAGGCGACAATCAGCCCCAGCATTTT. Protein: CASSQDWAGDNQPQHF.

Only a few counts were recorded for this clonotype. CDR3 protein: CATSAGTHNEQFF. CDR3 DNA: TGTGCCACCAGTGCGGGCACGCACAATGAGCAGTTCTTC. The rearrangement joins TRBV24-1 to TRBJ2-1; D is undetermined. Germline assignment: CDR1 KGHDR and CDR2 SFDVKD. The CDR3 contains 13 residues. The V and J ends lost 5 bases and 5 bases respectively, with 9 bases between them.

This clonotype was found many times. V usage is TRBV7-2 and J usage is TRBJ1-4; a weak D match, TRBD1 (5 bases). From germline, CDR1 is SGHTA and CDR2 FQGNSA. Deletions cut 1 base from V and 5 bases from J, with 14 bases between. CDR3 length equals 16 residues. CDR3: CASSLGRVNPNEKLFF. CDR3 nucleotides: TGTGCCAGCAGCTTAGGCAGGGTAAACCCAAATGAAAAACTGTTTTTT.

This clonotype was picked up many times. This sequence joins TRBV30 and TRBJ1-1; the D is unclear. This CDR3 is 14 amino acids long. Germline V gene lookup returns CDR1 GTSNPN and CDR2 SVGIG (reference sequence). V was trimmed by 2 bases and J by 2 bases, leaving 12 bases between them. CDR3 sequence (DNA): TGTGCCTGGAGTCCGGGGAGCCCAAACACTGAAGCTTTCTTT. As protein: CAWSPGSPNTEAFF. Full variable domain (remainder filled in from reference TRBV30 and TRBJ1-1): SQTIHQWPATLVQPVGSPLSLECTVEGTSNPNLYWYRQAAGRGLQLLFYSVGIGQISSEVPQNLSASRPQDRQFILSSKKLLLSDSGFYLCAWSPGSPNTEAFFGQGTRLTVV.

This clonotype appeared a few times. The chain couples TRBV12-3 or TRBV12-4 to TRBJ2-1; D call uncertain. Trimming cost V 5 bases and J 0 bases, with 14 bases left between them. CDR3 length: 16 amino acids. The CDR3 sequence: CASSPRLSSSYNEQFF. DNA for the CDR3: TGTGCCAGCAGTCCCAGACTTTCCAGCTCCTACAATGAGCAGTTCTTC.

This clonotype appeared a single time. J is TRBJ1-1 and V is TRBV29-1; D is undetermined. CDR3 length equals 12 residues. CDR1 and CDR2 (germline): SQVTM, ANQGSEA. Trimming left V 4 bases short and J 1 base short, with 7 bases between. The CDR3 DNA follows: TGCAGCGTTGGAGGGTGGAACACTGAAGCTTTCTTT. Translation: CSVGGWNTEAFF.

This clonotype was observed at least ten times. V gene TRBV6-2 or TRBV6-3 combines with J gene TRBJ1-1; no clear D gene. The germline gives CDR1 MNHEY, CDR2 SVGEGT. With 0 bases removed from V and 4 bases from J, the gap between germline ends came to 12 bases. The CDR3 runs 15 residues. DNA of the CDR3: TGTGCCAGCAGTTACTCGAGGGCAGGAATCACTGAAGCTTTCTTT. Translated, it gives CASSYSRAGITEAFF.